One TCR beta chain is described in this entry. Its antigen has not been determined. Nothing much larger sits one base from this clone, and base qualities are not available. Each collaborating institution followed its own protocols to collect whole blood in K2EDTA tubes. For TCRbeta analysis, collaborators shipped samples in one of three forms: frozen whole blood, isolated PBMCs, or DNA extracted from either of those sample types. V is clipped by 2 bases and J by 5 bases, and the sequence between their germline boundaries is 15 bases long. The CDR3 holds 15 amino acids from the cysteine to the phenylalanine. The kept DNA is CDR3 alone, 45 bases in frame from the first base. Reading the germline V gene (reference sequence) gives CDR1 SEHNR and CDR2 FQNEAQ. These data belong to a study of blood T cell repertoires in COVID-19 (dated by TCRdb to 2020 to 2021). About the full investigation: The collaborator samples originated in the United States, Italy and Spain and spanned the acute and convalescent phases of COVID-19. The material from the prospective study consisted of cDNA or gDNA derived from T cells, B-cell-depleted T cells, or PBMCs. Deeply sampled blood TCRbeta repertoires from subjects exposed to, actively infected with, or recovered from COVID-19 were included in the dataset. The repertoires were made available in a free public database intended to serve as a resource for research on the immune response to SARS-CoV-2. The samples were drawn from the first 160 participants of the ongoing ImmuneRACE study and from some 1,300 subjects provided by 6 global collaborators. A de-identified subject ID, COVID-19 status, age in years and sex were almost always included in the sample metadata. HLA class I and class II types, where available, came from metadata supplied by the sample provider rather than from assay-based typing. Findings and caveats that apply to the study as a whole: Clinical and demographic metadata were provided uncurated, with the amount varying by source and participant.

The immunoSEQ Assay, a bias-controlled multiplex PCR, was used to amplify TCRbeta CDR3 regions from genomic DNA. Regarding the original processing steps: The number of nucleated cells in each sample was estimated from the amplification of reference gene primers within the assay. Sequence reads were collapsed and filtered to measure the absolute abundance of every unique TCRbeta CDR3 rearrangement. For each sample, productive Simpson clonality was calculated as the square root of Simpson's diversity index over productive rearrangements. Sourced from immuneACCESS, this table was stored by TCRdb with only in-frame sequences that have V and J called. A share of the clones is absent; for the studies checked, an unresolved V gene accounts for under half, and the remainder has no known explanation. V and J calls and clone size follow that table, whereas D and trimming were derived from the DNA. The sample contains tens of thousands of clones, around 90% of them found a single time. The ten biggest clones cover approximately 13% of the sample.

Material: peripheral blood. The origin of this receptor is a man aged 80 or over with acute or convalescent COVID-19. Recombination linked TRBV7-9 to TRBJ1-2; the D gene assignment is ambiguous. The nucleotide sequence reads TGTGCCAGCAGCTTAATGGCCAGCGACCTGTATGGCTACACCTTC. It specifies CASSLMASDLYGYTF.